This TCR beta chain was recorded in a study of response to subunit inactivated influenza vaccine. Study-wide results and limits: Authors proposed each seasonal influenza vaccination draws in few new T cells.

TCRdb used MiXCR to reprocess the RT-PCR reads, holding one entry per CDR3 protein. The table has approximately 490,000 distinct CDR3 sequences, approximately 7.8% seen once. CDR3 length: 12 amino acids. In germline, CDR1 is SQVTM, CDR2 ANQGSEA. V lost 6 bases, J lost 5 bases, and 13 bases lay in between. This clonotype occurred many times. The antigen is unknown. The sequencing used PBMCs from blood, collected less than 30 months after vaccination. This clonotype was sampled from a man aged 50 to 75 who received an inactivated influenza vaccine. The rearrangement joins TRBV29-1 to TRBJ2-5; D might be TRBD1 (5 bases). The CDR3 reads CSVKTDSETQYF. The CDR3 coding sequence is TGCAGCGTAAAGACAGATTCGGAGACCCAGTACTTC.